The 3 T cell receptor beta chains given below trace back to one sample, sequenced in a study of radiotherapy plus CTLA-4 blockade in lung cancer. This table comes from immunoSEQ multiplex PCR, and its TCRdb copy is limited to in-frame clones, with some not included. The sample holds tens of thousands of clones; more than 65% are singletons and the top ten take 3.2%. The sequenced sample was peripheral blood, obtained from a patient treated with radiotherapy plus ipilimumab. Source of these receptors: a human donor with non-small cell lung cancer who had a partial response to radiotherapy plus ipilimumab.

About this clone: The germline gene is not matched at one end of the junction; a read error may be the cause. The same CDR3 is also encoded by other DNA sequences in this sample. The chain recombines TRBV6-5 with TRBJ1-6; TRBD1 agrees at 10 bases. CDR1 and CDR2 from the germline V gene are MNHEY and SVGAGI. This CDR3 is 14 amino acids long. The CDR3 sequence: CASRRQGAASPLHF. CDR3 nucleotides: TGTGCCAGCAGAAGACAGGGGGCAGCTTCACCCCTCCACTTC.

The chain recombines TRBV5-1 with TRBJ1-6; 9 bases map to TRBD1. Germline lookup yields CDR1 SGHRS and CDR2 YFSETQ. Trimming at V came to 3 bases and at J to 11 bases, leaving 9 bases not matched to a gene. This CDR3 contains 15 residues. CDR3 region: CASSYGDRGTPPLHF. The CDR3 nucleotides read TGCGCCAGCAGCTATGGCGACAGGGGGACTCCACCCCTCCACTTT.

This clone was recorded once. The chain recombines TRBV11-2 with TRBJ2-5; D not resolved. The CDR3 extends over 12 amino acids. Trimming pared 7 bases from V and 6 bases from J, leaving 12 bases between. CDR1 and CDR2 from the germline V gene are SGHAT and FQNNGV. The CDR3 loop is CASTPPYKTQYF. The CDR3, as DNA: TGTGCCAGCACCCCCCCGTATAAGACCCAGTACTTC.